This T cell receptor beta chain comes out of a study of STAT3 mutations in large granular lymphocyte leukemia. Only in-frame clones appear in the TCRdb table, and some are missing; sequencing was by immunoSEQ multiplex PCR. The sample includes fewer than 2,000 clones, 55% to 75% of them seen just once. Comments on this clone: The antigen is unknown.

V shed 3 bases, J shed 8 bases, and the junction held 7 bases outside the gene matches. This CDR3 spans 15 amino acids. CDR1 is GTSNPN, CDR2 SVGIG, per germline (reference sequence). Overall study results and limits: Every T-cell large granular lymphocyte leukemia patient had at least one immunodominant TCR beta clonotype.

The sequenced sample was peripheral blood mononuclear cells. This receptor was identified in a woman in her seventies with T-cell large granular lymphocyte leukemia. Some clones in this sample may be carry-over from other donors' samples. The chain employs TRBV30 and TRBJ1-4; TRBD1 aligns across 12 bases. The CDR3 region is CAWRIPGTGGEKLFF. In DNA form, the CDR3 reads TGTGCCTGGAGAATCCCCGGGACAGGGGGCGAAAAACTGTTTTTT.